This T cell receptor (beta chain) was captured in a study of blood T cell repertoires in COVID-19. Overall study context: The United States, Italy and Spain provided the acute and convalescent COVID-19 samples. From T cells, B-cell-depleted T cells, or PBMCs came the material, which was cDNA or gDNA.

This CDR3 has 17 residues. Germline CDR1 SGHDT, CDR2 YYEEEE. Germline trimming cut 4 bases from V and 2 bases from J; bases unmatched to any gene: 12. Authors' methods: Estimates of nucleated cell counts were drawn from the amplification of reference gene primers. This table comes from immunoSEQ multiplex PCR, and its TCRdb copy is limited to in-frame clones, with some not included. V, J and clone size are those of that table, while D and trimming were read from the DNA. There are 90,000 to 120,000 clones in the sample; 70% to 90% occur only once, and roughly 2.7% lies in the top ten. V is TRBV5-6 and J is TRBJ2-7, with 10 bases identical to TRBD1. Sequencing was done on a sample of PBMCs or T cells enriched from blood (not recorded which). This TCR was sampled from a woman aged 45-60 years who had recovered from COVID-19. Here the CDR3 DNA reads TGTGCCAGCAGCGGACCGGGACAGGGGTTAGTTGCCTACGAGCAGTACTTC. Translating gives CASSGPGQGLVAYEQYF.